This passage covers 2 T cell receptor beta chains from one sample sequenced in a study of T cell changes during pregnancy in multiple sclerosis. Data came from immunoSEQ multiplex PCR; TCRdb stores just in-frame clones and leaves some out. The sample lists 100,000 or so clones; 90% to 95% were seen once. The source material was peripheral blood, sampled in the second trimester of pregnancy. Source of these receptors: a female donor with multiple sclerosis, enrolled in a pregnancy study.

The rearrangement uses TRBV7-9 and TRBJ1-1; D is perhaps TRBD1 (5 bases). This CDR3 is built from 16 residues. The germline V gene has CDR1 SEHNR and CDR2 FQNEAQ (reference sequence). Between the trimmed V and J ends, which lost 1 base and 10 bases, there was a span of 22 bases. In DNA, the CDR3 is TGTGCCAGCAGCTTAGGGGGGGGACGGAGCCCCGATAGAGCTTTCTTT. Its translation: CASSLGGGRSPDRAFF. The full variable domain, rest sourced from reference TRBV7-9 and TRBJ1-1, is DTGVSQNPRHKITKRGQNVTFRCDPISEHNRLYWYRQTLGQGPEFLTYFQNEAQLEKSRLLSDRFSAERPKGSFSTLEIQRTEQGDSAMYLCASSLGGGRSPDRAFFGQGTRLTVV.

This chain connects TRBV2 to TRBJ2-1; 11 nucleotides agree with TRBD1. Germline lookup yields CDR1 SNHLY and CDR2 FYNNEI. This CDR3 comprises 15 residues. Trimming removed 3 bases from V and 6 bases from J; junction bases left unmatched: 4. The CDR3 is CASSELGQGVNEQFF. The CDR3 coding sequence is TGTGCCAGCAGTGAGTTGGGACAGGGGGTCAATGAGCAGTTCTTC.